A few counts support the clone carrying this TCR beta chain. The CDR3 runs to 18 residues. The germline CDR1 and CDR2 sequences are MNHNY and SVGAGI (reference sequence). V lost 5 bases to trimming and J lost 8 bases; unmatched junction nucleotides: 20. These data are taken from a study of spatial heterogeneity in lung cancer. Study as a whole: When follow-up PBMC samples existed, they were sequenced (at a median of about two years after resection).

Time point described: blood at routine non-recurrence follow-up after resection. Material for sequencing was whole RNA from tumor, nontumor lung or frozen PBMC, left unsorted. TCRdb re-derived calls from the 5' RACE reads in MiXCR, one entry per CDR3 protein. The table lists under 150,000 distinct CDR3 sequences, 10% to 15% of them singletons. The chain couples TRBV6-6 to TRBJ2-1; 8 bases are a match to TRBD1. The TCR comes from a male donor with early-stage non-small cell lung cancer. The material was PBMCs, obtained at follow-up. The CDR3 region is CASSQAPLGQGTFYEQFF. The DNA of the CDR3 is TGTGCCAGCAGTCAAGCGCCCCTCGGACAGGGTACATTCTATGAGCAGTTCTTC.